This T cell receptor (beta chain) was identified during a study of Ad26.COV2.S vaccination and SARS-CoV-2 variants. Study summary: The donor participated in the COV1001 trial, in its Ad26.COV2.S arm.

Sequenced by immunoSEQ multiplex PCR; TCRdb stores in-frame clones only, minus some. The sample shows about 350,000 clones, about 85% of them seen only once. The CDR3 spans 15 residues. Trimming pared 3 bases from V and 0 bases from J, leaving 10 bases between. CDR1 is SGDLS, CDR2 YYNGEE, per germline. As to treatment: 15 to 20 received Ad26.COV2.S at low or high dose, single or two shots; about 5 received placebo; per-sample allocation not given. Repertoires come from day 63 after the first vaccine or placebo injection. This sequence originates from a person between 18 and 65 years old who received the Ad26.COV2.S COVID-19 vaccine or a placebo. The chain combines TRBV9 with TRBJ1-3; TRBD1 is a possible D gene (5 bases). Specimen: peripheral blood, collected in a trial of Ad26.COV2.S vaccine versus placebo. DNA of the CDR3: TGTGCCAGCAGCGGGGGACTCTCCTCTGGAAACACCATATATTTT. This encodes CASSGGLSSGNTIYF. The whole variable domain, filled in from reference TRBV9 and TRBJ1-3, reads DSGVTQTPKHLITATGQRVTLRCSPRSGDLSVYWYQQSLDQGLQFLIQYYNGEERAKGNILERFSAQQFPDLHSELNLSSLELGDSALYFCASSGGLSSGNTIYFGEGSWLTVV.